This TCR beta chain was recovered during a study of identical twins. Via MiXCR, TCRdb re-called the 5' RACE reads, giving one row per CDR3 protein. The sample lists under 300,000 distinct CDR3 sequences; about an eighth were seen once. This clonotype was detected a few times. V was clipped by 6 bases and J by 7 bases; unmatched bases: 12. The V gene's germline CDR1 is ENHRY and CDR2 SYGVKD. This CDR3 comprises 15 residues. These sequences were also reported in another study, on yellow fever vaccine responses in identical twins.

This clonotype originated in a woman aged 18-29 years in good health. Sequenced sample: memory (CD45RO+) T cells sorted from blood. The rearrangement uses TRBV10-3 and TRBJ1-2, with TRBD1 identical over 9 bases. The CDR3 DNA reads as TGTGCCATCAGGGAGGCGGGACAGGGCCCCCTTGGCTACACCTTC. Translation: CAIREAGQGPLGYTF.